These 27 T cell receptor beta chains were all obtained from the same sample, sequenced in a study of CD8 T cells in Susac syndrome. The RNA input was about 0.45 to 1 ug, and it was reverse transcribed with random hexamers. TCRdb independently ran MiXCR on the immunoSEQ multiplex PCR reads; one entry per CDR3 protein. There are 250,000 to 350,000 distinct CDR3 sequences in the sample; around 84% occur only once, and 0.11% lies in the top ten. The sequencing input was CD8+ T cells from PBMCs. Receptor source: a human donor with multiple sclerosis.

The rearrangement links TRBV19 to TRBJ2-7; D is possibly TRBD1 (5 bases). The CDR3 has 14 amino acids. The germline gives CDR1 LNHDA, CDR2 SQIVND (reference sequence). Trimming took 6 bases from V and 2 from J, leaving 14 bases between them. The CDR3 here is CASRRGRGTYEQYF. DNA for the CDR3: TGTGCCAGTAGAAGAGGAAGGGGAACCTACGAGCAGTACTTC.

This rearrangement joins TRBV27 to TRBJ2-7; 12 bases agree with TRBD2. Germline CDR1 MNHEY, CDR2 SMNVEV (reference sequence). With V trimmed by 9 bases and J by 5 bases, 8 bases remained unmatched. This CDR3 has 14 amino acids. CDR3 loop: CASSGTSGFHEQYF. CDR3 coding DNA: TGTGCCAGTTCCGGGACTAGCGGGTTCCACGAGCAGTACTTC.

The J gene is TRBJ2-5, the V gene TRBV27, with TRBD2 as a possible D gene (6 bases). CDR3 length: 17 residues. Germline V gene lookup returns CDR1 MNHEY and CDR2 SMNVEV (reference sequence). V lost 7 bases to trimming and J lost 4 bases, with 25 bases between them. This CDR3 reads CASNRANKGGPLETQYF. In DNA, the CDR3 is TGTGCCAGCAACCGGGCTAATAAAGGAGGGCCACTAGAGACCCAGTACTTC.

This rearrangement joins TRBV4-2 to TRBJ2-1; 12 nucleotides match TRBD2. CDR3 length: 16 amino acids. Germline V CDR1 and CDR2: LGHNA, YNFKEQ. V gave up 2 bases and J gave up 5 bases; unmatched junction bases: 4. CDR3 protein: CASSQTSGGLHNEQFF. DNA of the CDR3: TGTGCCAGCAGCCAAACTAGCGGGGGGTTACACAATGAGCAGTTCTTC.

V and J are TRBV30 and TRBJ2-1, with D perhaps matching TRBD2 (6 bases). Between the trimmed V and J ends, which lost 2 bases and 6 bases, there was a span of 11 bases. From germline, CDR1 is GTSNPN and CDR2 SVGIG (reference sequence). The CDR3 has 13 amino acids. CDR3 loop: CAWSRSGSNEQFF. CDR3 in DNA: TGTGCCTGGAGTCGTAGCGGCTCCAATGAGCAGTTCTTC. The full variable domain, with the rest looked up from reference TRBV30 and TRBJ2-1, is SQTIHQWPATLVQPVGSPLSLECTVEGTSNPNLYWYRQAAGRGLQLLFYSVGIGQISSEVPQNLSASRPQDRQFILSSKKLLLSDSGFYLCAWSRSGSNEQFFGPGTRLTVL.

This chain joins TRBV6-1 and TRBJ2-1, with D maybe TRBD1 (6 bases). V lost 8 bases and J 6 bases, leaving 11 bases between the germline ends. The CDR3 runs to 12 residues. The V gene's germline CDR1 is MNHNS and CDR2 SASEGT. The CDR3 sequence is CASGQQRNEQFF. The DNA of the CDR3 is TGTGCCAGCGGACAGCAGCGCAATGAGCAGTTCTTC.

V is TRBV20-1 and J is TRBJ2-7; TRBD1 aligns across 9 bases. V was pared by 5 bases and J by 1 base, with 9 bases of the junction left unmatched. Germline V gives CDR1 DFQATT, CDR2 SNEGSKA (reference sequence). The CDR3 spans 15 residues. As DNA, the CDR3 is TGCAGTGCTCCGGCCCGAGGACAGGGGTCCTACGAGCAGTACTTC. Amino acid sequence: CSAPARGQGSYEQYF.

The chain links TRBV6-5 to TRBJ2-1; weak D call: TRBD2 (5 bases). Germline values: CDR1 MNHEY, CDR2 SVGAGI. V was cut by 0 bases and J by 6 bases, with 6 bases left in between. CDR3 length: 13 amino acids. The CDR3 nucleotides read TGTGCCAGCAGTTACTCGAGCGGCAATGAGCAGTTCTTC. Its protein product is CASSYSSGNEQFF.

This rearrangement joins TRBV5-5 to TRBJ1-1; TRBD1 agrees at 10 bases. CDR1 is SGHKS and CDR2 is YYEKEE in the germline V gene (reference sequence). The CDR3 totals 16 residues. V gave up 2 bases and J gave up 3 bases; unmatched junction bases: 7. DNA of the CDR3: TGTGCCAGCAGCTTACGGGGACAGGGGACGGACACTGAAGCTTTCTTT. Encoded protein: CASSLRGQGTDTEAFF.

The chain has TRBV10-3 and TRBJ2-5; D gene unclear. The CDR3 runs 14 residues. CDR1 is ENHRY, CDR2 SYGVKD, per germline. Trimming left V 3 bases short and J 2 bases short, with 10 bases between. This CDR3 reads CAISDIPEQETQYF. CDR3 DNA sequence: TGTGCCATCAGTGATATCCCGGAACAAGAGACCCAGTACTTC.

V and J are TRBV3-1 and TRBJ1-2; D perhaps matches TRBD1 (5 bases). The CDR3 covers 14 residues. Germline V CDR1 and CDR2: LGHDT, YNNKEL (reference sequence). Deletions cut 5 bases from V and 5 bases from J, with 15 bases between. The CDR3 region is CASSKGTAEYGYTF. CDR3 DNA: TGTGCCAGCAGCAAAGGGACGGCGGAATATGGCTACACCTTC.

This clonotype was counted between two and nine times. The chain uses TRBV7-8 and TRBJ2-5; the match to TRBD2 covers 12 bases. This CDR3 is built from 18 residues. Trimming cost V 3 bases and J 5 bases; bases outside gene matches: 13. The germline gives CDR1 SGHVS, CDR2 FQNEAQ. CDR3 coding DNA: TGTGCCAGCAGCTTGAATCCGACTAGCGGGAGTTTGCTGGAGACCCAGTACTTC. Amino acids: CASSLNPTSGSLLETQYF. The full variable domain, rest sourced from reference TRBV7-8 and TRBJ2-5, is GAGVSQSPRYKVAKRGQDVALRCDPISGHVSLFWYQQALGQGPEFLTYFQNEAQLDKSGLPSDRFFAERPEGSVSTLKIQRTQQEDSAVYLCASSLNPTSGSLLETQYFGPGTRLLVL.

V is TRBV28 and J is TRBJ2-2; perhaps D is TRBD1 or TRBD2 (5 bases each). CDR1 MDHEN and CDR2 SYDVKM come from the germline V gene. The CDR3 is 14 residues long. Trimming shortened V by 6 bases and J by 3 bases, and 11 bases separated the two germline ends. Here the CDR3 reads CASSLMGDTGELFF. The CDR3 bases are TGTGCCAGCAGCCTCATGGGGGACACCGGGGAGCTGTTTTTT.

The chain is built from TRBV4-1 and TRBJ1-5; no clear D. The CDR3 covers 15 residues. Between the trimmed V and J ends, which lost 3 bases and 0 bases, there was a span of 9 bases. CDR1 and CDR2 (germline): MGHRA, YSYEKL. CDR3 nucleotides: TGCGCCAGCAGCCATCCCCCCTATAGCAATCAGCCCCAGCATTTT. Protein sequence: CASSHPPYSNQPQHF.

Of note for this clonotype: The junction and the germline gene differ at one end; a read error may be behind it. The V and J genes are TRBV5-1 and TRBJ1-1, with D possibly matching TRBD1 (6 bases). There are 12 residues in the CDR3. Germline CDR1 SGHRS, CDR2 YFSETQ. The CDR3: CVSSPDRVEAFF. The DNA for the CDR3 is TGCGTCAGCAGCCCGGACAGAGTTGAAGCTTTCTTT.

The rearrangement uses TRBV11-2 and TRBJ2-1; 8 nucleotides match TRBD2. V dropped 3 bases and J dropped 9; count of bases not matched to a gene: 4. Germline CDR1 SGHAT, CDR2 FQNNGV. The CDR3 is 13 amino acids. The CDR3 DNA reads TGTGCCAGCAGCTTGGGACTAGAGGTTGAGCAGTTCTTC. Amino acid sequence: CASSLGLEVEQFF.

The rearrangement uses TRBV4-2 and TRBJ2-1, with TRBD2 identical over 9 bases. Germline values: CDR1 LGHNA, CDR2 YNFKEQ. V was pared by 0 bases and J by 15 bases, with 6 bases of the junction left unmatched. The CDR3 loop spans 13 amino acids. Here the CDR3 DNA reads TGTGCCAGCAGCCAAGAAGGGACTAGCCCCTCGTTCTTC. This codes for CASSQEGTSPSFF.

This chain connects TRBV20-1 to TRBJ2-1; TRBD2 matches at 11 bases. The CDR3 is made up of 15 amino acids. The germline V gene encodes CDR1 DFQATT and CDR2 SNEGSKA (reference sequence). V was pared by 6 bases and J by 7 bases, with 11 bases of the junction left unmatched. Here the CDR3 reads CSADHPGLAENEQFF. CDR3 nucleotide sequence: TGCAGTGCCGACCACCCGGGACTAGCGGAGAATGAGCAGTTCTTC.

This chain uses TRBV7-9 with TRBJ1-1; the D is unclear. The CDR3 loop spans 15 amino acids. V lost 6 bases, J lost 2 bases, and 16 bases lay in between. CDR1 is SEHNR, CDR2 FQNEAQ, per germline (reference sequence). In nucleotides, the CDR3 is TGTGCCAGCAGTGCCCGCGGACCTCCTAACACTGAAGCTTTCTTT. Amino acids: CASSARGPPNTEAFF.

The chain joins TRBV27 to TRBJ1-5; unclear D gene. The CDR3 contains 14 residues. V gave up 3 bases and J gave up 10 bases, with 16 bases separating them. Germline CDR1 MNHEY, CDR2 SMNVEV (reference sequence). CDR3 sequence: CASSFGGATGPQHF. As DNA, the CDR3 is TGTGCCAGCAGTTTTGGAGGTGCCACCGGACCCCAGCATTTT.

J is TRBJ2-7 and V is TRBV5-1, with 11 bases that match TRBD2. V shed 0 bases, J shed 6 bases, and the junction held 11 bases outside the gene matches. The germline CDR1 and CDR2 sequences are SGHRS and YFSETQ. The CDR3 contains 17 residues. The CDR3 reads CASSLATTSGSVFEQYF. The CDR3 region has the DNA TGCGCCAGCAGCTTGGCCACAACTAGCGGGAGTGTCTTCGAGCAGTACTTC.

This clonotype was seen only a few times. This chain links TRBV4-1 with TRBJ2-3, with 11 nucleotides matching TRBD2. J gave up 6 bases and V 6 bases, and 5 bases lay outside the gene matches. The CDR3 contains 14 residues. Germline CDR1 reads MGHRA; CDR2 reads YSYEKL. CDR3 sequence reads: CASSTSGSFDTQYF. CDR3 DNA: TGCGCCAGCAGTACTAGCGGGAGTTTTGATACGCAGTATTTT.

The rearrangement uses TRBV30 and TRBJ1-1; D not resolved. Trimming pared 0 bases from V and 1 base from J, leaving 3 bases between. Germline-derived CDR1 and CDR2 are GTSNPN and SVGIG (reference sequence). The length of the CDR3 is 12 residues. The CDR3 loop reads CAWSVRNTEAFF. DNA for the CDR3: TGTGCCTGGAGTGTCCGGAACACTGAAGCTTTCTTT.

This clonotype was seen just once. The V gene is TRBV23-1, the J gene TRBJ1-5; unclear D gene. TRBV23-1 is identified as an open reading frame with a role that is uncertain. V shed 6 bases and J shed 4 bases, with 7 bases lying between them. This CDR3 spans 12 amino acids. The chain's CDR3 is CASRGTNQPQHF. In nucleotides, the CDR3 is TGCGCCAGCAGGGGTACGAATCAGCCCCAGCATTTT.

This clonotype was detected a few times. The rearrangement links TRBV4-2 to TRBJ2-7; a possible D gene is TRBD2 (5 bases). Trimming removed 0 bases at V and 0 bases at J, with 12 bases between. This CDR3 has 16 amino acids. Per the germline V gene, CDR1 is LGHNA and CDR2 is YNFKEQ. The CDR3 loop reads CASSQEHGSFSYEQYF. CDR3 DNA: TGTGCCAGCAGCCAAGAACATGGGAGCTTCTCCTACGAGCAGTACTTC.

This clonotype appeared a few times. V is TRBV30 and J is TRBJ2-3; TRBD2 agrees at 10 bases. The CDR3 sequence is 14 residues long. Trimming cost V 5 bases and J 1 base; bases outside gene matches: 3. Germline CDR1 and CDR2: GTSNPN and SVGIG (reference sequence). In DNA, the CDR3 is TGTGCCTGGTCCCTAGCGGGAGGCACAGATACGCAGTATTTT. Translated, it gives CAWSLAGGTDTQYF.

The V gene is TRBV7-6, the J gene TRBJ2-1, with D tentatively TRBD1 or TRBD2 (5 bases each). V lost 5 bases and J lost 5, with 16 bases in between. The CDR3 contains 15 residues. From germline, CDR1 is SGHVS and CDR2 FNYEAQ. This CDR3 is CASSLRGVEDNEQFF. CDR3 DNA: TGTGCCAGCAGCCTCCGGGGCGTCGAGGACAATGAGCAGTTCTTC. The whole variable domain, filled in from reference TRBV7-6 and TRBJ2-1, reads GAGVSQSPRYKVTKRGQDVALRCDPISGHVSLYWYRQALGQGPEFLTYFNYEAQQDKSGLPNDRFSAERPEGSISTLTIQRTEQRDSAMYRCASSLRGVEDNEQFFGPGTRLTVL.